This TCR beta chain was sequenced in a study of blood T cell repertoires in COVID-19. J gave up 6 bases and V 10 bases, and 11 bases lay outside the gene matches. CDR3 length: 14 residues. Germline values: CDR1 SGHNT, CDR2 YYREEE (reference sequence). This clone was recorded once. Assay used: immunoSEQ multiplex PCR; TCRdb lists only in-frame clones, some missing. This table has over 130,000 clones, around 84% appearing once. Material for sequencing was peripheral blood. The source is a young man with COVID-19, enrolled during active disease. The rearrangement joins TRBV5-4 to TRBJ2-1; 9 bases line up with TRBD2. The CDR3 region is CAGLEAGGRNEQFF. The CDR3 DNA is TGTGCCGGCCTGGAGGCGGGAGGGCGCAATGAGCAGTTCTTC. The full variable domain, its missing parts supplied by reference TRBV5-4 and TRBJ2-1, is ETGVTQSPTHLIKTRGQQVTLRCSSQSGHNTVSWYQQALGQGPQFIFQYYREEENGRGNFPPRFSGLQFPNYSSELNVNALELDDSALYLCAGLEAGGRNEQFFGPGTRLTVL.